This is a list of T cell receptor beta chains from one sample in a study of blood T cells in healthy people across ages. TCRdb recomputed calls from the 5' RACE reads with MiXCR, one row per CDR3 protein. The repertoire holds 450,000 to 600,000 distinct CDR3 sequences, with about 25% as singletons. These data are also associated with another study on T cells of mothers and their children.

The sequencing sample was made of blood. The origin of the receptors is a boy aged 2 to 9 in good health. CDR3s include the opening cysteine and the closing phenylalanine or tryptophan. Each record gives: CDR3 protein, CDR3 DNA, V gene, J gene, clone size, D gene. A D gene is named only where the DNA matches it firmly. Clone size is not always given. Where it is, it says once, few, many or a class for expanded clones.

CASSLTGLVYEQYF	TGTGCCAGCAGCTTAACAGGACTAGTCTACGAGCAGTACTTC	TRBV7-8	TRBJ2-7	many	TRBD2
CSVERRRGETQYF	TGCAGCGTTGAACGGCGGCGGGGCGAGACCCAGTACTTC	TRBV29-1	TRBJ2-5	few	-
CASIEGGSGTSNTGELFF	TGTGCCAGCATCGAAGGGGGTAGCGGGACTTCGAACACCGGGGAGCTGTTTTTT	TRBV6-2/TRBV6-3	TRBJ2-2	-	TRBD2
CSAPTSATLAETQYF	TGCAGTGCCCCTACTAGCGCCACCTTGGCGGAGACCCAGTACTTC	TRBV20-1	TRBJ2-5	-	TRBD2
CASSLFQDRQATIAKNIQYF	TGCGCCAGCAGCCTCTTCCAGGACAGGCAGGCGACCATAGCCAAAAACATTCAGTACTTC	TRBV4-1	TRBJ2-4	few	TRBD1
CASNRGGAPGGYGYTF	TGTGCCAGCAACCGTGGGGGGGCCCCGGGGGGCTATGGCTACACCTTC	TRBV6-1	TRBJ1-2	-	-
CASRSAPTLPNYGYTF	TGTGCCAGCAGGAGTGCCCCCACCCTACCTAACTATGGCTACACCTTC	TRBV27	TRBJ1-2	few	-
CAITDERNTEAFF	TGTGCCATTACAGATGAGCGGAACACTGAAGCTTTCTTT	TRBV10-3	TRBJ1-1	-	-
CSVYQGTEQYF	TGCAGCGTTTACCAGGGGACCGAGCAGTACTTC	TRBV29-1	TRBJ2-7	few	-
CASSLLSGEETQYF	TGTGCCAGCAGTTTATTATCGGGAGAAGAGACCCAGTACTTC	TRBV28	TRBJ2-5	few	-
CSAITAGGGETQYF	TGCAGTGCTATAACGGCGGGGGGGGGAGAGACCCAGTACTTC	TRBV20-1	TRBJ2-5	-	TRBD2
CASSQGGEGSPLHF	TGTGCCAGCAGCCAAGGAGGGGAGGGATCACCCCTCCACTTT	TRBV7-6	TRBJ1-6	-	-
CASSSGGVGAGNGYTF	TGTGCCAGCAGCTCCGGGGGAGTTGGCGCGGGCAATGGCTACACCTTC	TRBV7-9	TRBJ1-2	few	-
CAWRGLAGVYEQFF	TGTGCCTGGAGGGGACTAGCGGGAGTCTATGAGCAGTTCTTC	TRBV30	TRBJ2-1	-	TRBD2
CASTRGGESYEQYF	TGTGCCAGCACCAGAGGTGGAGAATCCTACGAGCAGTACTTC	TRBV7-9	TRBJ2-7	-	-